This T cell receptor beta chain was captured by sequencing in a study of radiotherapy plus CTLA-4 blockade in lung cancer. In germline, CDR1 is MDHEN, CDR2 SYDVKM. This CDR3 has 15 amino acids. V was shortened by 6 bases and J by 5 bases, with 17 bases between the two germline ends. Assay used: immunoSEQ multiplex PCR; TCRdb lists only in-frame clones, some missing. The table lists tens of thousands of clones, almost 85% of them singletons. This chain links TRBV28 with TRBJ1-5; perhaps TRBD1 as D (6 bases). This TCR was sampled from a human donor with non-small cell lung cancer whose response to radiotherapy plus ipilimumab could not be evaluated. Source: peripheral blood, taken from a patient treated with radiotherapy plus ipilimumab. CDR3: CASRGSGTFHQPQHF. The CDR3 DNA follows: TGTGCCAGCAGGGGTTCCGGGACATTTCATCAGCCCCAGCATTTT. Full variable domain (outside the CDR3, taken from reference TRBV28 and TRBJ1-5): DVKVTQSSRYLVKRTGEKVFLECVQDMDHENMFWYRQDPGLGLRLIYFSYDVKMKEKGDIPEGYSVSREKKERFSLILESASTNQTSMYLCASRGSGTFHQPQHFGDGTRLSIL.